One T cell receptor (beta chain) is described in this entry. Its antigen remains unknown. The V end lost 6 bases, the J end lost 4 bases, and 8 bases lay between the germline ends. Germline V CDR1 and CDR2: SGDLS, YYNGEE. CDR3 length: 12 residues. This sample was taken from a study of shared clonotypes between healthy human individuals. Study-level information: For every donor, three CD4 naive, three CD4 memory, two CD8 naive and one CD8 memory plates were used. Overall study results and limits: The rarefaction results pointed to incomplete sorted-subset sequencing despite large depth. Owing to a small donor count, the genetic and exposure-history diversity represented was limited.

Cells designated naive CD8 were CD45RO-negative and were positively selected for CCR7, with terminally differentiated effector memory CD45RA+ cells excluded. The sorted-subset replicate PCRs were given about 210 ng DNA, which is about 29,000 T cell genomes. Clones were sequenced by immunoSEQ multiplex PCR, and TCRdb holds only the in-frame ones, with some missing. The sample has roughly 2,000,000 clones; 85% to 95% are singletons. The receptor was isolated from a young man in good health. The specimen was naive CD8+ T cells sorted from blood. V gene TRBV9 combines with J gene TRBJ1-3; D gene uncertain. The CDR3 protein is CASTGDGNTIYF. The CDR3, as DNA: TGTGCCAGCACCGGAGACGGAAACACCATATATTTT.